A selection of T cell receptor beta chains follows, all from one sample in a study of CD8 T cells in ankylosing spondylitis. Each CDR3 protein is one row after TCRdb ran MiXCR on the 5' RACE reads. This sample has about 540,000 distinct CDR3 sequences, with 9.5% to 15% found just once. Sequencing was done on a sample of blood, either unsorted or a sorted T cell fraction (not recorded which). The receptors were gathered from a male donor with ankylosing spondylitis. Both conserved end residues are part of each CDR3. The D gene is left open where the match is weak. Part of the rows lack a size; the others show once, few, many or a class for expanded clones.

TRBJ1-4	TRBV5-6	NA	TRBD1	CASSLGRGPATNEKLFF	TGTGCCAGCAGCTTGGGCAGGGGGCCTGCAACTAATGAAAAACTGTTTTTT
TRBJ1-1	TRBV5-1	few	NA	CASSIVGLGNEAFF	TGCGCCAGCAGTATAGTAGGTCTAGGGAATGAAGCTTTCTTT
TRBJ1-2	TRBV5-1	many	NA	CASSLNRYGYTF	TGCGCCAGCAGCTTGAACAGATACGGCTACACCTTC
TRBJ2-5	TRBV2	NA	NA	CASSDREETQYF	TGTGCCAGCAGTGACAGGGAAGAGACCCAGTACTTC
TRBJ1-1	TRBV12-3/TRBV12-4	NA	TRBD1	CASRGQENTEAFF	TGTGCCAGCAGGGGACAGGAGAACACTGAAGCTTTCTTT
TRBJ1-1	TRBV20-1	few	NA	CSAGQEGTEAFF	TGCAGTGCAGGTCAAGAAGGTACTGAAGCTTTCTTT
TRBJ1-1	TRBV18	few	NA	CASSPRMYRVGNTEAFF	TGTGCCAGCTCACCCCGCATGTACAGGGTCGGGAACACTGAAGCTTTCTTT
TRBJ2-1	TRBV5-1	NA	TRBD2	CASSQGLAENEQFF	TGCGCCAGCAGCCAGGGACTAGCTGAGAATGAGCAGTTCTTC
TRBJ2-1	TRBV12-3/TRBV12-4	many	TRBD2	CASSYGGSRQFF	TGTGCCAGCAGTTACGGCGGGAGTAGGCAGTTCTTC
TRBJ2-7	TRBV29-1	NA	NA	CSVVGGAGEQYF	TGCAGCGTTGTAGGTGGCGCCGGGGAGCAGTACTTC
TRBJ2-4	TRBV4-2	NA	NA	CASSQDQLAVAKNIQYF	TGTGCCAGCAGCCAAGATCAACTAGCAGTAGCCAAAAACATTCAGTACTTC
TRBJ1-1	TRBV11-2	few	NA	CASYFRTEAFF	TGTGCCAGCTACTTCAGGACTGAAGCTTTCTTT
TRBJ2-5	TRBV15	few	TRBD1	CATSRTDRGFETQYF	TGTGCCACCAGCAGAACGGACAGGGGTTTCGAGACCCAGTACTTC
TRBJ2-5	TRBV12-3/TRBV12-4	NA	NA	CASSLLGEETQYF	TGTGCCAGCAGTTTATTGGGGGAAGAGACCCAGTACTTC
TRBJ2-3	TRBV2	NA	NA	CASSEQGSDTQYF	TGTGCCAGCAGTGAGCAGGGCTCAGATACGCAGTATTTT
TRBJ2-5	TRBV11-1	once	TRBD2	CASSSGTSGGLRKETQYF	TGTGCCAGCAGCTCCGGGACTAGCGGAGGTTTACGCAAAGAGACCCAGTACTTC
TRBJ1-2	TRBV20-1	few	NA	CSARARDRLTNYGYTF	TGCAGTGCTAGAGCCCGTGACAGGCTCACTAACTATGGCTACACCTTC
TRBJ1-1	TRBV5-1	many	NA	CASSMGHMNTEAFF	TGCGCCAGCAGCATGGGACATATGAACACTGAAGCTTTCTTT
TRBJ2-3	TRBV25-1	NA	NA	CASSESSSVLDTQYF	TGTGCCAGCAGTGAAAGTTCATCCGTGCTGGATACGCAGTATTTT
TRBJ1-1	TRBV6-1	NA	NA	CASSTNMDGYMNTEAFF	TGTGCCAGCAGTACCAACATGGACGGTTACATGAACACTGAAGCTTTCTTT
TRBJ1-1	TRBV9	many	NA	CASSVVAGNTEAFF	TGTGCCAGCAGCGTAGTGGCAGGGAACACTGAAGCTTTCTTT
TRBJ2-7	TRBV27	NA	TRBD1	CASSWTGFENEQYF	TGTGCCAGCAGCTGGACAGGGTTTGAGAACGAGCAGTACTTC
TRBJ2-3	TRBV20-1	many	NA	CSAREHRDPSTDTQYF	TGCAGTGCTAGAGAACACCGGGACCCAAGCACAGATACGCAGTATTTT
TRBJ1-1	TRBV6-1	few	NA	CASKLHRTNTEAFF	TGTGCCAGCAAATTACACAGGACTAACACTGAAGCTTTCTTT
TRBJ2-7	TRBV20-1	many	NA	CSVSPRQAFNEQYF	TGCAGTGTAAGCCCCCGACAGGCGTTTAACGAGCAGTACTTC
TRBJ1-5	TRBV7-2	many	NA	CASSLSANQPQHF	TGTGCCAGCAGCTTATCGGCGAATCAGCCCCAGCATTTT
TRBJ2-1	TRBV5-5	NA	NA	CASSRTLDEQFF	TGTGCCAGCAGCCGGACCCTTGATGAGCAGTTCTTC
TRBJ2-7	TRBV5-1	NA	TRBD2	CASSLGLAEGEQYF	TGCGCCAGCAGCTTGGGACTAGCGGAAGGCGAGCAGTACTTC
TRBJ2-5	TRBV2	NA	NA	CASKSTEGETQYF	TGTGCCAGCAAATCGACGGAGGGGGAGACCCAGTACTTC
TRBJ2-2	TRBV7-2	few	NA	CASSKDRSYTGELFF	TGTGCCAGCAGCAAGGACAGATCCTACACCGGGGAGCTGTTTTTT
TRBJ2-3	TRBV10-3	few	TRBD1	CATRGTGATDTQYF	TGTGCCACCCGAGGGACAGGGGCCACAGATACGCAGTATTTT
TRBJ1-5	TRBV30	once	NA	CAWSKSTELQPQHF	TGTGCCTGGAGCAAATCGACAGAACTTCAGCCCCAGCATTTT
TRBJ1-2	TRBV3-1	NA	NA	CASSPDWGYGYTF	TGTGCCAGCAGCCCCGACTGGGGGTATGGCTACACCTTC
TRBJ2-5	TRBV20-1	few	TRBD1	CSPTGASPFQETQYF	TGCAGCCCGACAGGGGCGTCGCCTTTCCAAGAGACCCAGTACTTC
TRBJ2-1	TRBV15	few	NA	CATSPRDFFSYNEQFF	TGTGCCACCAGCCCCCGGGACTTCTTCTCCTACAATGAGCAGTTCTTC
TRBJ2-1	TRBV29-1	few	NA	CSVEDHRVGPPYNEQFF	TGCAGCGTTGAAGATCACAGGGTAGGGCCCCCTTACAATGAGCAGTTCTTC
TRBJ2-1	TRBV9	NA	TRBD2	CASSARLAGGNNEQFF	TGTGCCAGCAGCGCGCGACTAGCGGGAGGGAACAATGAGCAGTTCTTC
TRBJ2-3	TRBV6-1	NA	TRBD2	CASSTHSGSTDTQYF	TGTGCCAGCAGCACCCATAGCGGGAGCACAGATACGCAGTATTTT
TRBJ2-5	TRBV7-8	NA	TRBD2	CASRKTSRQETQYF	TGTGCCAGCAGGAAGACTAGCCGTCAAGAGACCCAGTACTTC
TRBJ2-2	TRBV30	few	TRBD1	CAWSKDRVGNTGELFF	TGTGCCTGGAGTAAAGACAGGGTCGGAAACACCGGGGAGCTGTTTTTT
TRBJ2-1	TRBV19	few	TRBD2	CASSNPGRGEYNEQFF	TGTGCCAGTAGCAACCCGGGACGGGGGGAGTACAATGAGCAGTTCTTC
TRBJ2-1	TRBV4-2	NA	NA	CASSQPTSGDEQFF	TGTGCCAGCAGCCAGCCCACCTCGGGGGATGAGCAGTTCTTC
TRBJ2-5	TRBV7-9	few	TRBD2	CATGGVGETQYF	TGTGCCACCGGGGGGGTCGGAGAGACCCAGTACTTC
TRBJ2-7	TRBV27	few	TRBD1	CASSTRQGTSYEQYF	TGTGCCAGCAGTACAAGACAGGGAACCTCCTACGAGCAGTACTTC
TRBJ1-1	TRBV12-3/TRBV12-4	NA	NA	CASSPPDRPLYTEAFF	TGTGCCAGCAGTCCTCCCGACAGGCCCCTTTACACTGAAGCTTTCTTT
TRBJ2-7	TRBV20-1	NA	TRBD2	CSARDGSGKHEQYF	TGCAGTGCTAGAGACGGTAGCGGGAAGCACGAGCAGTACTTC
TRBJ1-1	TRBV6-1	few	NA	CASSEAQGLNTEAFF	TGTGCCAGCAGTGAAGCCCAGGGACTGAACACTGAAGCTTTCTTT
TRBJ1-4	TRBV15	NA	NA	CATSSDGNEKLFF	TGTGCCACCAGCTCCGATGGTAATGAAAAACTGTTTTTT
TRBJ1-1	TRBV20-1	many	NA	CSARGGAVNTEAFF	TGCAGTGCTAGGGGCGGGGCGGTGAACACTGAAGCTTTCTTT
TRBJ2-2	TRBV2	NA	TRBD2	CASSERSGANTGELFF	TGTGCCAGCAGTGAAAGAAGCGGGGCCAACACCGGGGAGCTGTTTTTT
TRBJ2-1	TRBV24-1	few	TRBD2	CATSDLGLAGGLGRNEQFF	TGTGCCACCAGTGACCTGGGACTAGCGGGAGGGTTGGGTCGAAATGAGCAGTTCTTC